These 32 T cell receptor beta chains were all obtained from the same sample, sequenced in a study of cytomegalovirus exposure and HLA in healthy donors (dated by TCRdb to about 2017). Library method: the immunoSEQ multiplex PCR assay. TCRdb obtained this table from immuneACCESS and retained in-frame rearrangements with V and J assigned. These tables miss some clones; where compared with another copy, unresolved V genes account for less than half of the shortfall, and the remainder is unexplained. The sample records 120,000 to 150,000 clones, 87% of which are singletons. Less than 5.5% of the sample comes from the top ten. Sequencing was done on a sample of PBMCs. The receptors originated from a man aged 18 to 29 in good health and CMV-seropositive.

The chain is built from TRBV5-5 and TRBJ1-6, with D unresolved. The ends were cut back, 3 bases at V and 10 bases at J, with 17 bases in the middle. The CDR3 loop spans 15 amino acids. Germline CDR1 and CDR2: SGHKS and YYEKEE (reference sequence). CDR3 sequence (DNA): TGTGCCAGCAGCTACGGTGCCCGGAGAGAATCACCCCTCCACTTT. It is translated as CASSYGARRESPLHF.

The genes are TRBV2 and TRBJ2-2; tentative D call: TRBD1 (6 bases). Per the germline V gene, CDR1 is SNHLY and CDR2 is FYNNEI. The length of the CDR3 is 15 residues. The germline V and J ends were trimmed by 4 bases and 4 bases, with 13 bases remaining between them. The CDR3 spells CASSGWGLSTGELFF. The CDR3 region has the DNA TGTGCCAGCAGTGGGTGGGGGCTGAGCACCGGGGAGCTGTTTTTT.

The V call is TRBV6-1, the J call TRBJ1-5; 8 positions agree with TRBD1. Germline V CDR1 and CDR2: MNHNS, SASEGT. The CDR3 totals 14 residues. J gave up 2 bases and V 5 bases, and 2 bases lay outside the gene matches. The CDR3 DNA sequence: TGTGCCAGCAGTTCACAGGGGGGCAATCAGCCCCAGCATTTT. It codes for CASSSQGGNQPQHF.

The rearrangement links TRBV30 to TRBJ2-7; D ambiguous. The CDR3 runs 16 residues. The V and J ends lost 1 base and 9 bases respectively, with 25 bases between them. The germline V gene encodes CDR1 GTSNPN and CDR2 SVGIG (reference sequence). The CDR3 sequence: CAWSGHHITGTPRQYF. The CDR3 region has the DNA TGTGCCTGGAGTGGCCACCATATAACGGGTACCCCGCGGCAGTACTTC.

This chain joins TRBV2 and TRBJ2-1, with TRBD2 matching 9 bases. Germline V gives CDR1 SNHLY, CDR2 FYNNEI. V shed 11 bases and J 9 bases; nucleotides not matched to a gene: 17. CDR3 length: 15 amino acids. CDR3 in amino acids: CAGRTGSGRSGEQFF. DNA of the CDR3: TGTGCCGGACGGACTGGTAGCGGGAGATCAGGTGAGCAGTTCTTC. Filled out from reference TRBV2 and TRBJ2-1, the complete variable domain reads EPEVTQTPSHQVTQMGQEVILRCVPISNHLYFYWYRQILGQKVEFLVSFYNNEISEKSEIFDDQFSVERPDGSNFTLKIRSTKLEDSAMYFCAGRTGSGRSGEQFFGPGTRLTVL.

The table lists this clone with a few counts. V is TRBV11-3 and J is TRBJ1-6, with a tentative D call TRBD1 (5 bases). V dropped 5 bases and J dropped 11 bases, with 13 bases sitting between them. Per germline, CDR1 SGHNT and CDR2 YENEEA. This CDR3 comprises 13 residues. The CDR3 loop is CASSTGQGAPLHF. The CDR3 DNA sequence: TGTGCCAGCAGCACTGGACAAGGAGCACCCCTCCACTTT.

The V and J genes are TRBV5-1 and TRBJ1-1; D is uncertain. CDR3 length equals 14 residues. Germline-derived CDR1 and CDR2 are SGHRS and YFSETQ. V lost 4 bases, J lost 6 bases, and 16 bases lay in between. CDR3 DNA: TGCGCCAGCAGCGGGGAGGGAAGGAGGGCTGAAGCTTTCTTT. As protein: CASSGEGRRAEAFF.

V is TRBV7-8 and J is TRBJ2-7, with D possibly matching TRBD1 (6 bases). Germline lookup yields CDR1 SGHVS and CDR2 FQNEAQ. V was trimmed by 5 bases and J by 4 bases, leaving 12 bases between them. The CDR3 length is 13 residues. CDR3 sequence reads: CASSPGQPYEQYF. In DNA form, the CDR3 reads TGTGCCAGCAGCCCGGGACAACCTTACGAGCAGTACTTC.

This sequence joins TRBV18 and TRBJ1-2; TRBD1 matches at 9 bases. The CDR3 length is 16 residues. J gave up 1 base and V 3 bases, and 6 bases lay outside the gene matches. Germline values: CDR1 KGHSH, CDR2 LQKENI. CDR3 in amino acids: CASSPKQGAGNYGYTF. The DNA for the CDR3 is TGTGCCAGCTCACCCAAACAGGGGGCTGGTAACTATGGCTACACCTTC.

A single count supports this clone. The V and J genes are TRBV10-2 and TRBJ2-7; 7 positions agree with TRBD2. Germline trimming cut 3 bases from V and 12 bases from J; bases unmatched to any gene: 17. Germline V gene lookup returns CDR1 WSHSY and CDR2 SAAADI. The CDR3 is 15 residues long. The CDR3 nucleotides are TGCGCCAGCAGTGAAACTCCAGCGGGATTATACGCTGCGTACTTC. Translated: CASSETPAGLYAAYF.

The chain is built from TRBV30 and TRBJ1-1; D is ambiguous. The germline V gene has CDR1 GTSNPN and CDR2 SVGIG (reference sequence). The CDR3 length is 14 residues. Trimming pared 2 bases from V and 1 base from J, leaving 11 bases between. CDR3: CAWSSGGWNTEAFF. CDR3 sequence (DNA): TGTGCCTGGAGTTCCGGAGGATGGAACACTGAAGCTTTCTTT.

CDR3 protein: CASSLALDTQYF. CDR3 bases: TGTGCCAGCAGCTTAGCGTTAGATACGCAGTATTTT. The rearrangement links TRBV11-2 to TRBJ2-3; no firm D call. The CDR3 is 12 residues long. V was trimmed by 1 base and J by 5 bases, leaving 4 bases between them. Germline V gene data show CDR1 as SGHAT and CDR2 as FQNNGV.

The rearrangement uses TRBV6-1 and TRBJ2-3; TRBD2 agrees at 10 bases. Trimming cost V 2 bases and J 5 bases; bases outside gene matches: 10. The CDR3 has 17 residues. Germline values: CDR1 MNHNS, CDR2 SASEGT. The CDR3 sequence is CASSEYSGGAGKDTQYF. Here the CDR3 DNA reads TGTGCCAGCAGTGAATACAGCGGGGGGGCCGGGAAAGATACGCAGTATTTT.

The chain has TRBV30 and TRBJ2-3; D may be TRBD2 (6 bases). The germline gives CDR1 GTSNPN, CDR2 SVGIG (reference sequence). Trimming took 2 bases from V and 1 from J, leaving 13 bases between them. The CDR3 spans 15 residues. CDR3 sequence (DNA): TGTGCCTGGAGTACGGGGGATTTTGGCACAGATACGCAGTATTTT. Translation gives CAWSTGDFGTDTQYF.

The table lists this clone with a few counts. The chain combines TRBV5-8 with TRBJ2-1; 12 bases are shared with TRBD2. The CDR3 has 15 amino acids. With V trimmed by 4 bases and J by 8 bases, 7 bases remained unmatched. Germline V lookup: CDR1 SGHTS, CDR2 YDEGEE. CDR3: CASSQSSGRAYEQFF. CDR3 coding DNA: TGTGCCAGCAGCCAATCTAGCGGGAGGGCCTATGAGCAGTTCTTC.

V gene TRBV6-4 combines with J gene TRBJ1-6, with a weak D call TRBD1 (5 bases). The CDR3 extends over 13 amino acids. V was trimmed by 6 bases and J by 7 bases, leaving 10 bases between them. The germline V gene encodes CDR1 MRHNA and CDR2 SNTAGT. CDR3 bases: TGTGCCAGCAGGAGGGACTTCAATTCACCCCTCCACTTT. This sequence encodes CASRRDFNSPLHF.

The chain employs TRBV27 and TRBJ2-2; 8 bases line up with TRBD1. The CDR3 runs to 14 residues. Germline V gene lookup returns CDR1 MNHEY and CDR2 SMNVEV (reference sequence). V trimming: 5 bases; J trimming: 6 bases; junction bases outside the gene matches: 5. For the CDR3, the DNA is TGTGCCAGCAGTCTAGAGACAGGGGCCGGGGAGCTGTTTTTT. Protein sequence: CASSLETGAGELFF.

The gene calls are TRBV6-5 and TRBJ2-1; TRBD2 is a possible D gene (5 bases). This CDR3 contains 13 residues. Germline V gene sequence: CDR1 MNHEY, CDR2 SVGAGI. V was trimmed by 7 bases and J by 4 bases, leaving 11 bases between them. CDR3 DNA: TGTGCCAGCACCGACGGGATTTACAATGAGCAGTTCTTC. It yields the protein CASTDGIYNEQFF.

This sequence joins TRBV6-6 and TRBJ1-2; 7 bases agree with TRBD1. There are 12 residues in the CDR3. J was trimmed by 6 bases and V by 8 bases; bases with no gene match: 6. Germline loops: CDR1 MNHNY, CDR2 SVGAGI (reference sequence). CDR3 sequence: CASFLQGDGYTF. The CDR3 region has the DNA TGTGCCAGCTTTCTTCAGGGGGATGGCTACACCTTC.

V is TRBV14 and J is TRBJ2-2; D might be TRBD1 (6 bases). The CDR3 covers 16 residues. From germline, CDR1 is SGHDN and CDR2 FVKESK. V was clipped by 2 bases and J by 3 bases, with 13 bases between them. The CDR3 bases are TGTGCCAGCAGCCAAATATTACCAGGGGACACCGGGGAGCTGTTTTTT. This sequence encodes CASSQILPGDTGELFF.

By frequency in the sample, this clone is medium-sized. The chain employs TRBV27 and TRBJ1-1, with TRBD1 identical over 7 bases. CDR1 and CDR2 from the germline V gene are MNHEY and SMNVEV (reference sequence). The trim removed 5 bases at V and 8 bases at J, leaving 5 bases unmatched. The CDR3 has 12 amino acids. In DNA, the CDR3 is TGTGCCAGCAGTGCCGACAGGGCCGAAGCTTTCTTT. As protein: CASSADRAEAFF.

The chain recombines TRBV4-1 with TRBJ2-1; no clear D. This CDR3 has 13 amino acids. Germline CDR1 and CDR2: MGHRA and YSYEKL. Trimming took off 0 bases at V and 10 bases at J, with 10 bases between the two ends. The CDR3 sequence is CASSQDPPSEQFF. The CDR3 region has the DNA TGCGCCAGCAGCCAAGATCCCCCATCCGAGCAGTTCTTC.

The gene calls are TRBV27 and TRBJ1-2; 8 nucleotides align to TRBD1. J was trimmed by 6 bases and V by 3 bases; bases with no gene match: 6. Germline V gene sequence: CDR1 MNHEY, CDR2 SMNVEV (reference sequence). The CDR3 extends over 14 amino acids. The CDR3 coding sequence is TGTGCCAGCAGTTTTCGGGACAGGTCTAATGGCTACACCTTC. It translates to CASSFRDRSNGYTF.

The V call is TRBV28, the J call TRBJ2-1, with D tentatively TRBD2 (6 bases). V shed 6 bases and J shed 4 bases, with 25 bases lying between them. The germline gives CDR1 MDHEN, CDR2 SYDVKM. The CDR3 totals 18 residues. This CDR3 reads CASSSLGAGRGVYNEQFF. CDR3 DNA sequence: TGTGCCAGCAGCAGTTTAGGGGCGGGGAGAGGGGTTTACAATGAGCAGTTCTTC. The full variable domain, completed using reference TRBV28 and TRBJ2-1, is DVKVTQSSRYLVKRTGEKVFLECVQDMDHENMFWYRQDPGLGLRLIYFSYDVKMKEKGDIPEGYSVSREKKERFSLILESASTNQTSMYLCASSSLGAGRGVYNEQFFGPGTRLTVL.

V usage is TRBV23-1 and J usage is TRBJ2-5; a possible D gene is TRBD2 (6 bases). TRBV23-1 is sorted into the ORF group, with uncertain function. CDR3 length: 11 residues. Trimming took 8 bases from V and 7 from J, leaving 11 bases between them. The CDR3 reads CASPSGGTQYF. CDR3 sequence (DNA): TGCGCCAGCCCGTCCGGGGGGACCCAGTACTTC.

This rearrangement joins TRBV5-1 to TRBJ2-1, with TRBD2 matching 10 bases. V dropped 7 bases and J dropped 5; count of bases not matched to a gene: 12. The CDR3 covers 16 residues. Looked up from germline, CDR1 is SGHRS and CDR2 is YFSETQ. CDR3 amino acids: CASADLTSGTHNEQFF. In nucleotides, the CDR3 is TGCGCCAGCGCCGACTTAACTAGCGGGACCCACAATGAGCAGTTCTTC. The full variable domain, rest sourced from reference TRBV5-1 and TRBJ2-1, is KAGVTQTPRYLIKTRGQQVTLSCSPISGHRSVSWYQQTPGQGLQFLFEYFSETQRNKGNFPGRFSGRQFSNSRSEMNVSTLELGDSALYLCASADLTSGTHNEQFFGPGTRLTVL.

CDR3 amino acids: CASSVGGRSTEAFF. The CDR3 coding sequence is TGTGCCAGCAGCGTAGGGGGGCGCAGCACTGAAGCTTTCTTT. The chain joins TRBV9 to TRBJ1-1, with D maybe TRBD1 (6 bases). V lost 0 bases and J lost 4, with 10 bases in between. The CDR3 runs 14 residues. Germline V gives CDR1 SGDLS, CDR2 YYNGEE.

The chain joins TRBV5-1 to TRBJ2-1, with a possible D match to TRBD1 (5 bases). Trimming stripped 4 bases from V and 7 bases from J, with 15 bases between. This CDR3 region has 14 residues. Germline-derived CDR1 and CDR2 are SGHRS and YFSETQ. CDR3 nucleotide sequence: TGCGCCAGCAGCGCCGAAGCAGGGAAAAATGAGCAGTTCTTC. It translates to CASSAEAGKNEQFF.

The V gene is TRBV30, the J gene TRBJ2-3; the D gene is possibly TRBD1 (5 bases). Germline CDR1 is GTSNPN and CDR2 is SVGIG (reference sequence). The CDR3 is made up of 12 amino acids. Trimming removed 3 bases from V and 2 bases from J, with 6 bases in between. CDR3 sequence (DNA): TGTGCCTGGAGGGGGCTCACAGATACGCAGTATTTT. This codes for CAWRGLTDTQYF.

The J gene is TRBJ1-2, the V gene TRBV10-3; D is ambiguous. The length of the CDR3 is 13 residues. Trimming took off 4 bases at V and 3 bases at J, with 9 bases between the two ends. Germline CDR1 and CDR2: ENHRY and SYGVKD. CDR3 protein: CAISAGNYYGYTF. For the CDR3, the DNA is TGTGCCATCAGTGCAGGAAACTACTATGGCTACACCTTC.

CDR3 nucleotide sequence: TGTGCCAGCAGCTGGAGCGGGAGGGGTCTAAGAGTCGGTGAGCAGTTCTTC. Its protein is CASSWSGRGLRVGEQFF. The rearrangement uses TRBV5-6 and TRBJ2-1; 10 positions match TRBD2. There are 17 residues in the CDR3. The V gene's germline CDR1 is SGHDT and CDR2 YYEEEE. The ends lost 3 bases at V and 9 bases at J; junction bases unmatched: 15. The whole variable domain, remainder taken from reference TRBV5-6 and TRBJ2-1, is DAGVTQSPTHLIKTRGQQVTLRCSPKSGHDTVSWYQQALGQGPQFIFQYYEEEERQRGNFPDRFSGHQFPNYSSELNVNALLLGDSALYLCASSWSGRGLRVGEQFFGPGTRLTVL.

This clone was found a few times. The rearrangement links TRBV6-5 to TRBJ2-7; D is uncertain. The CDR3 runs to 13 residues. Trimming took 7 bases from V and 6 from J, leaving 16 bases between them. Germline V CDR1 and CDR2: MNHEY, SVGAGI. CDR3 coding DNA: TGTGCCAGCATCTCCGCAGGCACCTTCGAGCAGTACTTC. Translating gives CASISAGTFEQYF.